This entry features one T cell receptor beta chain sequence. Antigen unknown. The isolated RNA, all of it, was reverse transcribed, so expressed TCRB transcripts were what got sequenced. Here immunoSEQ multiplex PCR was the method, and the copy in TCRdb shows in-frame clones only, minus some. The sample includes 200,000 to 250,000 clones, approximately 11% of them seen just once. Stem cell-like memory, regulatory, central memory and naive CD4+ cells were sorted via CD45RO/CCR7/CD25/CD127/CD95/CD27. V was shortened by 6 bases and J by 0 bases, with 12 bases between the two germline ends. Germline-derived CDR1 and CDR2 are KGHSH and LQKENI. This CDR3 spans 15 amino acids. This sample is part of a study of beta chain features in type 1 diabetes. The wider study: Similarity in age, gender and cell yields was seen between patients and healthy donors.

Broader study findings: Junctions at VDJ sites from type 1 diabetes patients had fewer insertions and more deletions.

The sample consisted of central memory CD4+ T cells from blood. The J gene is TRBJ1-5, the V gene TRBV18, with D unresolved. The receptor was derived from a man aged 18 to 30 in good health. CDR3 protein: CASSQWTDSNQPQHF. DNA for the CDR3: TGTGCCAGCTCCCAATGGACGGATAGCAATCAGCCCCAGCATTTT.